The rows below give T cell receptor beta chains drawn from one sample of a study of shared clonotypes between healthy human individuals. The table came from immunoSEQ multiplex PCR; TCRdb's copy has only in-frame clones and leaves some out. In the table there are over a million clones, about 98.5% of which are singletons. Sequenced material: naive CD4+ T cells sorted from blood. Every receptor here comes from a man younger than 45 in good health. The CDR3 runs from the conserved cysteine through the conserved F or W. Fields, in order: D gene, clone size, J gene, V gene, CDR3 DNA, CDR3 protein. The D gene is left open where the match is weak. Only part of the rows carry a size: once, few, many, or a class if the clone is expanded.

TRBD1 | . | TRBJ2-7 | TRBV10-3 | TGTGCCATCAATGGACAGGGGGCTCCGGGCGAGCAGTACTTC | CAINGQGAPGEQYF
TRBD1 | . | TRBJ2-1 | TRBV5-1 | TGCGCCAGCAGCTCCAGGGGACAGGGGGGTGAGCAGTTCTTC | CASSSRGQGGEQFF
. | . | TRBJ2-7 | TRBV5-1 | TGCGCCAGCAGCTTGGTAGGCCAGGGTTACGAGCAGTACTTC | CASSLVGQGYEQYF
TRBD2 | few | TRBJ2-2 | TRBV6-4 | TGTGCCAGCAGTGACGCAGGACTAGGCCAGACCGGGGAGCTGTTTTTT | CASSDAGLGQTGELFF
. | . | TRBJ2-2 | TRBV5-1 | TGCGCCACGAACACCGCGGGTCATGGGACCGGGGAGCTGTTTTTT | CATNTAGHGTGELFF
. | . | TRBJ1-2 | TRBV28 | TGTGCCAGCAGTTCTCGAGCAGAGGGCTACACCTTC | CASSSRAEGYTF
. | . | TRBJ2-5 | TRBV7-9 | TGTGCCAGCCTAGCTCAGGGGGGCCAAGAGACCCAGTACTTC | CASLAQGGQETQYF
. | . | TRBJ1-2 | TRBV27 | TGTGCCAGCAGTTTCCAAAGGGGGACGCAAGGCTACACCTTC | CASSFQRGTQGYTF
. | . | TRBJ1-1 | TRBV28 | TGTGCCAGCAGTTTTTGGGGATCTGACACTGAAGCTTTCTTT | CASSFWGSDTEAFF
. | . | TRBJ2-7 | TRBV7-9 | TGTGCCAGCAGCCCCATAGCACCCTGGCTGACCTCCTACGAGCAGTACTTC | CASSPIAPWLTSYEQYF
. | . | TRBJ1-2 | TRBV27 | TGTGCCAGCAGTTTATCGCCGGTCAACTATGGCTACACCTTC | CASSLSPVNYGYTF
. | once | TRBJ2-7 | TRBV23-1 | TGCGCCGGAAAAACGGTGGGGGAGTCCCACTACGAGCAGTACTTC | CAGKTVGESHYEQYF
TRBD1 | . | TRBJ1-2 | TRBV6-4 | TGTGCCAGCAGCGATGGACAGGGAGATGGCTATGGCTACACCTTC | CASSDGQGDGYGYTF
. | . | TRBJ1-1 | TRBV11-2 | TGTGCCAGCAGCCCATACGACAGCCACACTGAAGCTTTCTTT | CASSPYDSHTEAFF
. | . | TRBJ2-2 | TRBV19 | TGTGCCACTCCGGGGCCAACGAACACCGGGGAGCTGTTTTTT | CATPGPTNTGELFF
. | . | TRBJ1-5 | TRBV6-5 | TGTGCCAGCAGTTACTCGAATCCTGGCAATCAGCCCCAGCATTTT | CASSYSNPGNQPQHF
TRBD2 | . | TRBJ2-7 | TRBV6-1 | TGTGCCAGCAGTGTGTTGATCGGGGGAGAGGGAGCGGGAGGGCCCGACGAGCAGTACTTC | CASSVLIGGEGAGGPDEQYF
. | . | TRBJ2-2 | TRBV6-1 | TGTGCCAGCAGTGAAGTCGGATCTTACACCGGGGAGCTGTTTTTT | CASSEVGSYTGELFF
. | . | TRBJ2-1 | TRBV14 | TGTGCCAGCAGCCGGCCGCAAGTCTCCTACAATGAGCAGTTCTTC | CASSRPQVSYNEQFF
TRBD1 | . | TRBJ2-7 | TRBV11-2 | TGTGCCAGCAGCTTAGGCCCCCCCACGACAGGGAAGTACGAGCAGTACTTC | CASSLGPPTTGKYEQYF
. | . | TRBJ2-7 | TRBV6-1 | TGTGCCAGCAGTGGGATGCCTTGGTACGAGCAGTACTTC | CASSGMPWYEQYF
. | . | TRBJ2-5 | TRBV6-6 | TGTGCCAGCAGTTTCACGGGGGTCCAGTACTTC | CASSFTGVQYF
. | . | TRBJ1-4 | TRBV25-1 | TGTGCCAGCAGGGACAGTAATGAAAAACTGTTTTTT | CASRDSNEKLFF
. | . | TRBJ2-5 | TRBV19 | TGTGCCAGTAGTATAGGTACAGGGATTACCCAGTACTTC | CASSIGTGITQYF